Below, 22 T cell receptor beta chains from the same sample are listed, as sequenced in a study of cytomegalovirus exposure and HLA in healthy donors. Profiling relied on immunoSEQ multiplex PCR, and the TCRdb table lists in-frame clones only, not all of them. The sample shows approximately 180,000 clones, about 89% of them seen only once. The specimen was PBMCs. These receptors came from a man aged 18 to 29 in good health and CMV-seropositive.

The chain links TRBV28 to TRBJ2-1, with 12 bases aligning to TRBD2. Germline V CDR1 and CDR2: MDHEN, SYDVKM. The CDR3 sequence is 19 residues long. J gave up 0 bases and V 5 bases, and 11 bases lay outside the gene matches. The CDR3 here is CASSGPRTSGTSSYNEQFF. The CDR3 nucleotides are TGTGCCAGCAGTGGGCCCCGGACTAGCGGGACGAGCTCCTACAATGAGCAGTTCTTC.

The chain recombines TRBV6-1 with TRBJ2-1; 7 nucleotides agree with TRBD1. This CDR3 has 13 amino acids. The V segment lost 4 bases and the J segment 9 bases; nucleotides outside the gene matches: 6. Germline-derived CDR1 and CDR2 are MNHNS and SASEGT. CDR3 bases: TGTGCCAGCAGTGCGACAGGGCAACGTGAGCAGTTCTTC. It translates to CASSATGQREQFF.

The chain carries TRBV5-1 and TRBJ1-1; the match to TRBD1 covers 7 bases. Germline V gene sequence: CDR1 SGHRS, CDR2 YFSETQ. The CDR3 consists of 14 residues. V was pared by 0 bases and J by 5 bases, with 4 bases of the junction left unmatched. The DNA of the CDR3 is TGCGCCAGCAGCTTGGGGGACAGCACTACTGAAGCTTTCTTT. It encodes CASSLGDSTTEAFF.

The rearrangement links TRBV11-2 to TRBJ2-5; TRBD2 agrees at 7 bases. The CDR3 spans 14 residues. Germline lookup yields CDR1 SGHAT and CDR2 FQNNGV. The V and J ends lost 2 bases and 1 base, in that order; junction bases with no gene match: 1. CDR3 nucleotide sequence: TGTGCCAGCAGCTTAAGCGGGGCCCAAGAGACCCAGTACTTC. Its translation is CASSLSGAQETQYF.

The V call is TRBV6-5, the J call TRBJ2-2; TRBD2 might be the D (5 bases). CDR3 length: 14 amino acids. V was trimmed by 6 bases and J by 6 bases, leaving 14 bases between them. Per the germline V gene, CDR1 is MNHEY and CDR2 is SVGAGI. CDR3 sequence (DNA): TGTGCCAGCAGATATCGAGGACTGTCCGGGGAGCTGTTTTTT. Amino acids: CASRYRGLSGELFF.

The DNA of the CDR3 is TGTGCCAGCAGTTCCACCTCGGGACTCCCCTACGAGCAGTACTTC. It codes for CASSSTSGLPYEQYF. V usage is TRBV28 and J usage is TRBJ2-7; TRBD2 is a possible D gene (6 bases). Looked up from germline, CDR1 is MDHEN and CDR2 is SYDVKM. The CDR3 length is 15 residues. The V and J ends lost 4 bases and 2 bases respectively, with 15 bases between them.

For the CDR3, the DNA is TGTGCCACCAGCGGGGATCAAACAGGCCCCTCTGGGGCCAACGTCCTGACTTTC. Amino acids: CATSGDQTGPSGANVLTF. The rearrangement links TRBV15 to TRBJ2-6, with a possible D match to TRBD1 (5 bases). Germline V gives CDR1 LNHNV, CDR2 YYDKDF (reference sequence). This CDR3 region has 18 residues. The V gene lost 5 bases and the J gene lost 0 bases, with 17 bases spanning the gap.

The V gene is TRBV4-1, the J gene TRBJ2-7; D may be TRBD2 (5 bases). This CDR3 spans 16 amino acids. From germline, CDR1 is MGHRA and CDR2 YSYEKL. The ends were cut back, 4 bases at V and 0 bases at J, with 16 bases in the middle. Written as DNA, the CDR3 is TGCGCCAGCAGCCTTGATTTGACTACCGGCTCCTACGAGCAGTACTTC. This codes for CASSLDLTTGSYEQYF.

V gene TRBV7-2 combines with J gene TRBJ1-4, with D maybe TRBD1 (6 bases). The CDR3 is 15 residues long. Looked up from germline, CDR1 is SGHTA and CDR2 is FQGNSA. V was clipped by 6 bases and J by 8 bases, with 19 bases between them. CDR3 sequence (DNA): TGTGCCAGCAGATCTGGGGGGGGGCGGTTCGAAAAACTGTTTTTT. Its protein product is CASRSGGGRFEKLFF.

The chain couples TRBV27 to TRBJ2-3, with 16 bases fitting TRBD2. The ends lost 2 bases at V and 6 bases at J; junction bases unmatched: 5. The CDR3 consists of 17 residues. Germline V gene sequence: CDR1 MNHEY, CDR2 SMNVEV (reference sequence). The CDR3 protein is CASSLPGLAGGRDTQYF. In nucleotides, the CDR3 is TGTGCCAGCAGTTTACCGGGACTAGCGGGAGGGCGGGATACGCAGTATTTT.

This clone was picked up one time. V and J are TRBV4-2 and TRBJ1-5; a weak D match, TRBD1 (5 bases). V lost 4 bases, J lost 0 bases, and 16 bases lay in between. The CDR3 totals 17 residues. Germline V gives CDR1 LGHNA, CDR2 YNFKEQ. For the CDR3, the DNA is TGTGCCAGCAGCCTTGGGGCCCGTCTCAATAGCAATCAGCCCCAGCATTTT. Protein product: CASSLGARLNSNQPQHF.

The chain links TRBV18 to TRBJ1-1; D gene unclear. The V end was cut by 2 bases, the J end by 4 bases, with 11 bases between. Germline assignment: CDR1 KGHSH and CDR2 LQKENI. This CDR3 is built from 14 residues. Here the CDR3 DNA reads TGTGCCAGCTCACCATTCTCGGGTGGCACTGAAGCTTTCTTT. Encoded protein: CASSPFSGGTEAFF.

The chain uses TRBV29-1 and TRBJ2-7; D possibly corresponds to TRBD1 (5 bases). The CDR3 spans 14 residues. The V gene's germline CDR1 is SQVTM and CDR2 ANQGSEA. Trimming took 1 base from V and 3 from J, leaving 13 bases between them. Here the CDR3 DNA reads TGCAGCGTTGAAGTTTCAGGGTCTTTCTACGAGCAGTACTTC. Amino acid sequence: CSVEVSGSFYEQYF.

The chain links TRBV6-6 to TRBJ2-5, with a weak D call TRBD1 (6 bases). This CDR3 comprises 15 residues. The germline gives CDR1 MNHNY, CDR2 SVGAGI (reference sequence). Trimming pared 6 bases from V and 2 bases from J, leaving 16 bases between. The CDR3 DNA is TGTGCCAGCAGCACCGGACAGTACCGACAAGAGACCCAGTACTTC. Residues: CASSTGQYRQETQYF.

The gene calls are TRBV9 and TRBJ2-7; possible D gene TRBD2, 5 bases. The CDR3 consists of 14 residues. Per germline, CDR1 SGDLS and CDR2 YYNGEE. V dropped 4 bases and J dropped 2 bases, with 13 bases sitting between them. The CDR3 here is CASSPRGQAYEQYF. CDR3 bases: TGTGCCAGCAGCCCCCGGGGTCAAGCCTACGAGCAGTACTTC.

V usage is TRBV11-2 and J usage is TRBJ2-7; D is unclear. CDR1 and CDR2 (germline): SGHAT, FQNNGV. The germline V and J ends were trimmed by 5 bases and 0 bases, with 11 bases remaining between them. This CDR3 contains 14 residues. DNA of the CDR3: TGTGCCAGCAGCCGAGAGTTCGGCTCCTACGAGCAGTACTTC. Translating gives CASSREFGSYEQYF.

The chain recombines TRBV28 with TRBJ2-7, with TRBD2 matching 11 bases. Germline CDR1 is MDHEN and CDR2 is SYDVKM. The CDR3 loop spans 16 amino acids. V gave up 8 bases and J gave up 6 bases; unmatched junction bases: 15. CDR3 DNA: TGTGCCAGCGGAACCTTCCGACTAGCGGGACTAGTCGAGCAGTACTTC. It yields the protein CASGTFRLAGLVEQYF.

This chain links TRBV2 with TRBJ2-4; tentatively, D is TRBD1 (6 bases). This CDR3 spans 15 amino acids. Trimming removed 2 bases from V and 6 bases from J, with 14 bases in between. In germline, CDR1 is SNHLY, CDR2 FYNNEI. The CDR3 reads CASSERGRGLNIQYF. CDR3 DNA sequence: TGTGCCAGCAGTGAAAGGGGCAGGGGTTTAAACATTCAGTACTTC.

This clone was detected only once. V and J are TRBV5-6 and TRBJ2-3; 14 positions match TRBD2. Germline loops: CDR1 SGHDT, CDR2 YYEEEE. V shed 2 bases and J 4 bases; nucleotides not matched to a gene: 3. This CDR3 has 16 amino acids. CDR3 region: CASSFGLAGGSDTQYF. In nucleotides, the CDR3 is TGTGCCAGCAGCTTTGGACTAGCGGGAGGATCAGATACGCAGTATTTT.

The chain recombines TRBV13 with TRBJ2-7, with 7 bases lining up with TRBD1. CDR1 is PRHDT and CDR2 is FYEKMQ in the germline V gene (reference sequence). J gave up 0 bases and V 4 bases, and 9 bases lay outside the gene matches. The CDR3 loop spans 16 amino acids. In DNA form, the CDR3 reads TGTGCCAGCAGCTACAGACAGGGAAAAAACTCCTACGAGCAGTACTTC. Residues: CASSYRQGKNSYEQYF.

The gene calls are TRBV7-8 and TRBJ2-3, with 11 bases identical to TRBD2. Unmatched junction bases numbered 7, after V lost 3 bases and J lost 2 bases. Per germline, CDR1 SGHVS and CDR2 FQNEAQ. The CDR3 covers 17 residues. The DNA of the CDR3 is TGTGCCAGCAGCTTCCATAGCGGGGGGGCTTTCACAGATACGCAGTATTTT. Translating it yields CASSFHSGGAFTDTQYF.

V usage is TRBV2 and J usage is TRBJ2-3; D is unresolved. This CDR3 has 11 residues. The germline V gene encodes CDR1 SNHLY and CDR2 FYNNEI. Trimming took off 6 bases at V and 2 bases at J, with 3 bases between the two ends. CDR3 residues: CASRYTDTQYF. The CDR3 region has the DNA TGTGCCAGCAGGTACACAGATACGCAGTATTTT.